One sample yielded the 23 T cell receptor beta chains listed below, sequenced in a study of pediatric ulcerative colitis. Sequencing used immunoSEQ multiplex PCR; TCRdb keeps in-frame clones, though not all of them. The table includes around 64,000 clones, 77% detected once. The sequenced material came from blood. The receptors were gathered from a boy aged 10-17 years with moderate ulcerative colitis.

As DNA, the CDR3 is TGTGCCAGCAGCTTAACCGGACAGGGGCTCACCGGGGAGCTGTTTTTT. Translated: CASSLTGQGLTGELFF. V usage is TRBV7-2 and J usage is TRBJ2-2, with 9 bases fitting TRBD1. CDR3 length equals 16 residues. CDR1 SGHTA and CDR2 FQGNSA come from the germline V gene. V was pared by 2 bases and J by 4 bases, with 5 bases of the junction left unmatched. Looking up the rest from reference TRBV7-2 and TRBJ2-2 gives the full variable domain: GAGVSQSPSNKVTEKGKDVELRCDPISGHTALYWYRQSLGQGLEFLIYFQGNSAPDKSGLPSDRFSAERTGGSVSTLTIQRTQQEDSAVYLCASSLTGQGLTGELFFGEGSRLTVL.

The rearrangement joins TRBV30 to TRBJ2-5; TRBD2 might be the D (6 bases). In germline, CDR1 is GTSNPN, CDR2 SVGIG (reference sequence). The V end lost 4 bases, the J end lost 4 bases, and 22 bases lay between the germline ends. The CDR3 consists of 16 residues. CDR3 in DNA: TGTGCCTGGACCCCTGGGAGGAGAGGGAGTCGAGAGACCCAGTACTTC. It is translated as CAWTPGRRGSRETQYF.

A few counts support this clone. The chain couples TRBV29-1 to TRBJ1-5; no clear D. The ends were cut back, 4 bases at V and 7 bases at J, with 8 bases in the middle. Looked up from germline, CDR1 is SQVTM and CDR2 is ANQGSEA. The CDR3 contains 11 residues. DNA for the CDR3: TGCAGCGTTGGTGAGCACCAGCCCCAGCATTTT. Translated: CSVGEHQPQHF. The full variable domain, in which reference TRBV29-1 and TRBJ1-5 provide the parts outside the CDR3, is SAVISQKPSRDICQRGTSLTIQCQVDSQVTMMFWYRQQPGQSLTLIATANQGSEATYESGFVIDKFPISRPNLTFSTLTVSNMSPEDSSIYLCSVGEHQPQHFGDGTRLSIL.

Only a few counts were recorded for this clone. The chain employs TRBV29-1 and TRBJ2-1; tentatively, D is TRBD2 (7 bases). Trimming took 6 bases from V and 12 from J, leaving 18 bases between them. CDR1 and CDR2 (germline): SQVTM, ANQGSEA. This CDR3 has 12 amino acids. The CDR3 spells CSVPAQGGGQFF. CDR3 nucleotide sequence: TGCAGCGTCCCCGCGCAGGGAGGGGGGCAGTTCTTC.

This chain joins TRBV15 and TRBJ2-1; TRBD2 is a possible D gene (6 bases). The CDR3 consists of 16 residues. V was shortened by 5 bases and J by 1 base, with 15 bases between the two germline ends. From germline, CDR1 is LNHNV and CDR2 YYDKDF (reference sequence). The CDR3 DNA follows: TGTGCCACCAGCTCCCCACTCCTAGCGTCCTACAATGAGCAGTTCTTC. It translates to CATSSPLLASYNEQFF.

The genes are TRBV5-1 and TRBJ2-7, with a weak D call TRBD1 (6 bases). This CDR3 contains 13 residues. With 0 bases removed from V and 6 bases from J, the gap between germline ends came to 10 bases. CDR1 and CDR2 from the germline V gene are SGHRS and YFSETQ. DNA of the CDR3: TGCGCCAGCAGCTTGGTTCAGGGGAGCGAGCAGTACTTC. It encodes CASSLVQGSEQYF.

The chain couples TRBV19 to TRBJ2-7, with D possibly matching TRBD2 (5 bases). Trimming removed 6 bases at V and 4 bases at J, with 22 bases between. CDR1 is LNHDA, CDR2 SQIVND, per germline (reference sequence). The CDR3 runs to 16 residues. This CDR3 reads CASSRFTLQTGYEQYF. The CDR3 DNA is TGTGCCAGTAGCCGGTTCACTTTACAGACGGGGTACGAGCAGTACTTC.

The gene calls are TRBV19 and TRBJ2-1; D is perhaps TRBD2 (6 bases). The CDR3 sequence is 17 residues long. The germline V gene encodes CDR1 LNHDA and CDR2 SQIVND (reference sequence). Trimming removed 2 bases at V and 0 bases at J, with 14 bases between. Written as DNA, the CDR3 is TGTGCCAGTAGTATACTCGGGACTTCCAACTCCTACAATGAGCAGTTCTTC. Protein: CASSILGTSNSYNEQFF.

This clone showed up just once. This chain connects TRBV19 to TRBJ1-3, with D possibly being TRBD1 (5 bases). Germline V gene lookup returns CDR1 LNHDA and CDR2 SQIVND (reference sequence). The CDR3 covers 14 residues. The V gene lost 2 bases and the J gene lost 4 bases, with 9 bases spanning the gap. CDR3 residues: CASSISGIGNTIYF. CDR3 DNA sequence: TGTGCCAGTAGTATATCAGGGATCGGAAACACCATATATTTT.

This rearrangement joins TRBV18 to TRBJ2-1; 9 nucleotides line up with TRBD1. This CDR3 spans 13 amino acids. Germline V gives CDR1 KGHSH, CDR2 LQKENI. With 5 bases clipped from V and 7 bases from J, the junction kept 3 bases outside the gene matches. In nucleotides, the CDR3 is TGTGCCAGCTCATCAGGACAGGGGAATGAGCAGTTCTTC. This translates into CASSSGQGNEQFF.

This clone was seen once. The chain has TRBV7-9 and TRBJ2-3, with D hard to call. The CDR3 contains 14 residues. V was clipped by 1 base and J by 2 bases, with 7 bases between them. The germline V gene has CDR1 SEHNR and CDR2 FQNEAQ (reference sequence). This CDR3 reads CASSLDSTTDTQYF. CDR3 DNA sequence: TGTGCCAGCAGCTTAGACAGCACCACAGATACGCAGTATTTT.

The J gene is TRBJ2-6, the V gene TRBV9; 7 positions match TRBD1. Trimming cost V 5 bases and J 1 base; bases outside gene matches: 3. This CDR3 is built from 15 residues. Germline CDR1 SGDLS, CDR2 YYNGEE. Here the CDR3 DNA reads TGTGCCAGCAGGGTGACAGGGTCTGGGGCCAACGTCCTGACTTTC. This codes for CASRVTGSGANVLTF.

This clone was observed once. For the CDR3, the DNA is TGCGCCAGCAGCTTGGCACTAGCGGGTGAATTGTACGAGCAGTACTTC. It encodes CASSLALAGELYEQYF. The gene calls are TRBV5-1 and TRBJ2-7; TRBD2 matches at 9 bases. The germline CDR1 and CDR2 sequences are SGHRS and YFSETQ. The J segment lost 4 bases and the V segment lost 0 bases, leaving 8 bases of the junction unmatched. There are 16 residues in the CDR3.

The J gene is TRBJ2-7, the V gene TRBV6-6; D is possibly TRBD1 or TRBD2 (5 bases each). CDR3 length: 14 residues. V lost 5 bases and J lost 6, with 17 bases in between. Germline CDR1 MNHNY, CDR2 SVGAGI (reference sequence). The CDR3 loop reads CASSPGASLGEQYF. The CDR3 DNA follows: TGTGCCAGCAGTCCCGGGGCCTCCCTAGGCGAGCAGTACTTC.

The chain carries TRBV15 and TRBJ1-4; D is undetermined. Germline V CDR1 and CDR2: LNHNV, YYDKDF (reference sequence). Trimming cost V 3 bases and J 4 bases, with 9 bases left between them. The CDR3 loop spans 14 amino acids. The CDR3 DNA reads as TGTGCCACCAGCAGGAGTTGGCTTAATGAAAAACTGTTTTTT. Protein sequence: CATSRSWLNEKLFF.

This clone was seen a handful of times. The gene calls are TRBV11-2 and TRBJ1-2; a weak D match, TRBD1 (5 bases). The V gene's germline CDR1 is SGHAT and CDR2 FQNNGV. The CDR3 totals 13 residues. V was clipped by 2 bases and J by 6 bases, with 10 bases between them. CDR3 sequence (DNA): TGTGCCAGCAGCTTACAGGGTACGGATGGCTACACCTTC. Translated, it gives CASSLQGTDGYTF.

V and J are TRBV27 and TRBJ1-1, with D perhaps matching TRBD1 (6 bases). Trimming removed 5 bases at V and 1 base at J, with 14 bases between. The CDR3 runs 15 residues. Germline-derived CDR1 and CDR2 are MNHEY and SMNVEV (reference sequence). DNA of the CDR3: TGTGCCAGCAGTCCTCATCCGGGACAGAACACTGAAGCTTTCTTT. This translates into CASSPHPGQNTEAFF.

The V gene is TRBV6-4, the J gene TRBJ2-4; no reliable D call. Trimming cost V 7 bases and J 2 bases, with 9 bases left between them. Germline CDR1 and CDR2: MRHNA and SNTAGT. CDR3 size: 13 residues. Here the CDR3 DNA reads TGTGCCAGCACTCAGAGGCCCAAAAACATTCAGTACTTC. Translated: CASTQRPKNIQYF.

The chain uses TRBV19 and TRBJ1-4, with a possible D match to TRBD1 (5 bases). CDR3 size: 17 residues. Germline CDR1 reads LNHDA; CDR2 reads SQIVND (reference sequence). V gave up 7 bases and J gave up 0 bases, with 18 bases separating them. CDR3 residues: CASILTGPTATNEKLFF. CDR3 bases: TGTGCCAGTATCCTTACGGGACCTACGGCAACTAATGAAAAACTGTTTTTT.

The gene calls are TRBV30 and TRBJ2-3; D possibly corresponds to TRBD2 (6 bases). The CDR3 contains 14 residues. Germline V gives CDR1 GTSNPN, CDR2 SVGIG (reference sequence). V lost 2 bases, J lost 0 bases, and 9 bases lay in between. The CDR3 spells CAWSWGTSTDTQYF. The CDR3 DNA reads TGTGCCTGGAGTTGGGGGACTAGCACAGATACGCAGTATTTT.

The chain is built from TRBV28 and TRBJ1-3, with D possibly TRBD1 on 5 matching bases. Germline loops: CDR1 MDHEN, CDR2 SYDVKM. The length of the CDR3 is 15 residues. V gave up 6 bases and J gave up 4 bases, with 16 bases separating them. The CDR3 region has the DNA TGTGCCAGCAGCCTCCCAGGGTCGGGAGGAAACACCATATATTTT. It is translated as CASSLPGSGGNTIYF.

The chain couples TRBV6-5 to TRBJ2-1; D possibly corresponds to TRBD1 (5 bases). From germline, CDR1 is MNHEY and CDR2 SVGAGI. The CDR3 spans 11 residues. The V end was cut by 8 bases, the J end by 9 bases, with 11 bases between. The DNA for the CDR3 is TGTGCCAGCCTACAGGATAGTGAGCAGTTCTTC. This codes for CASLQDSEQFF.

This clone is a singleton in its sample. The rearrangement uses TRBV7-6 and TRBJ1-6; D call uncertain. The germline CDR1 and CDR2 sequences are SGHVS and FNYEAQ. This CDR3 has 16 amino acids. V shed 1 base and J shed 7 bases, with 14 bases lying between them. CDR3 protein: CASSLEIFGSNSPLHF. The CDR3 nucleotides read TGTGCCAGCAGCTTAGAAATATTCGGAAGCAATTCACCCCTCCACTTT.